Following are 30 T cell receptor beta chains from one sample sequenced in a study of graft-versus-host responses after intestinal transplantation (dated by TCRdb to about 2021). Taken with the paper, the label for time point translates to: cells obtained before transplantation from donor or recipient. The antigens for these receptors are not known. The method was the immunoSEQ multiplex PCR assay. The immuneACCESS repertoire file appears here via TCRdb, limited to in-frame rearrangements. These files lack a portion of the clones; in checked studies, under half of the deficit traces to unresolved V genes, and the cause of the others is not known. The sample table contains about 59,000 clones; only one count was recorded for 94% of them. The top ten constitute more than 0.3% of the sample. The sample was unstimulated CD4+ T cells sorted from spleen or lymph node cells, taken before transplant. These receptors originate from a human donor who was the organ donor for an intestinal transplant.

The chain carries TRBV7-6 and TRBJ2-7, with 11 bases aligning to TRBD2. V lost 2 bases and J lost 0; bases outside the gene matches: 6. The CDR3 sequence is 17 residues long. Per germline, CDR1 SGHVS and CDR2 FNYEAQ. The DNA of the CDR3 is TGTGCCAGCAGCTTACTTACCGGGACTAGCGGCTCCTACGAGCAGTACTTC. Amino acids: CASSLLTGTSGSYEQYF.

This sequence joins TRBV30 and TRBJ2-7; maybe TRBD1 (6 bases). With 0 bases removed from V and 3 bases from J, the gap between germline ends came to 12 bases. Germline lookup yields CDR1 GTSNPN and CDR2 SVGIG (reference sequence). The CDR3 is 14 amino acids. CDR3 residues: CAWSVTQGNYEQYF. CDR3 bases: TGTGCCTGGAGTGTAACACAGGGCAACTACGAGCAGTACTTC. Complete variable domain (other parts from reference TRBV30 and TRBJ2-7): SQTIHQWPATLVQPVGSPLSLECTVEGTSNPNLYWYRQAAGRGLQLLFYSVGIGQISSEVPQNLSASRPQDRQFILSSKKLLLSDSGFYLCAWSVTQGNYEQYFGPGTRLTVT.

The chain combines TRBV15 with TRBJ1-4; no clear D gene. Looked up from germline, CDR1 is LNHNV and CDR2 is YYDKDF (reference sequence). V lost 6 bases, J lost 5 bases, and 10 bases lay in between. The CDR3 covers 13 residues. The CDR3: CATSWQQNEKLFF. The CDR3 coding sequence is TGTGCCACCAGTTGGCAGCAAAATGAAAAACTGTTTTTT.

The genes are TRBV30 and TRBJ1-3; D perhaps matches TRBD1 (5 bases). CDR3 length: 15 amino acids. Germline lookup yields CDR1 GTSNPN and CDR2 SVGIG (reference sequence). V was clipped by 0 bases and J by 4 bases, with 13 bases between them. The CDR3 loop is CAWSVAGQRGNTIYF. DNA of the CDR3: TGTGCCTGGAGTGTGGCGGGGCAACGCGGAAACACCATATATTTT.

V is TRBV6-1 and J is TRBJ2-3; D unresolved. Germline assignment: CDR1 MNHNS and CDR2 SASEGT. The CDR3 has 12 amino acids. Trimming left V 5 bases short and J 6 bases short, with 9 bases between. The CDR3, as DNA: TGTGCCAGCAGTACCGACACGGATACGCAGTATTTT. The encoded protein is CASSTDTDTQYF.

The CDR3 loop is CAISGAGGNQPQHF. The CDR3 bases are TGTGCCATCAGTGGGGCAGGCGGCAATCAGCCCCAGCATTTT. This chain joins TRBV10-3 and TRBJ1-5, with D unclear. Germline V gene lookup returns CDR1 ENHRY and CDR2 SYGVKD. Trimming shortened V by 4 bases and J by 2 bases, and 9 bases separated the two germline ends. There are 14 residues in the CDR3.

The chain has TRBV18 and TRBJ2-5; D not certain. The CDR3 has 13 residues. Looked up from germline, CDR1 is KGHSH and CDR2 is LQKENI. V lost 3 bases and J lost 2, with 7 bases in between. The CDR3 reads CASSPFVQETQYF. The CDR3 DNA is TGTGCCAGCTCACCTTTTGTACAAGAGACCCAGTACTTC.

The chain is built from TRBV5-1 and TRBJ2-1; 7 bases map to TRBD2. From germline, CDR1 is SGHRS and CDR2 YFSETQ. The V gene end was trimmed by 0 bases and the J gene end by 9 bases; junction bases not matched to a gene: 9. CDR3 size: 15 residues. DNA of the CDR3: TGCGCCAGCAGCTTGGGGCAGGGCCCGGGGGGTGAGCAGTTCTTC. Translation gives CASSLGQGPGGEQFF.

The V gene is TRBV5-1, the J gene TRBJ1-6, with no clear D. V shed 2 bases and J shed 9 bases, with 9 bases lying between them. This CDR3 has 13 amino acids. Per germline, CDR1 SGHRS and CDR2 YFSETQ. The CDR3 here is CASSFGKASPLHF. The CDR3 nucleotides read TGCGCCAGCAGCTTCGGAAAGGCTTCACCCCTCCACTTT. The variable domain in full, with the rest retrieved from reference TRBV5-1 and TRBJ1-6, is KAGVTQTPRYLIKTRGQQVTLSCSPISGHRSVSWYQQTPGQGLQFLFEYFSETQRNKGNFPGRFSGRQFSNSRSEMNVSTLELGDSALYLCASSFGKASPLHFGNGTRLTVT.

This sequence joins TRBV6-5 and TRBJ2-7; D not resolved. Between the trimmed V and J ends, which lost 4 bases and 4 bases, there was a span of 14 bases. Germline V gene sequence: CDR1 MNHEY, CDR2 SVGAGI. The CDR3 sequence is 14 residues long. CDR3 DNA sequence: TGTGCCAGCAGTTCCCTTCCCTCACTGTACGAGCAGTACTTC. This codes for CASSSLPSLYEQYF.

The chain has TRBV11-2 and TRBJ2-1; 14 positions agree with TRBD2. The CDR3 length is 18 residues. Germline lookup yields CDR1 SGHAT and CDR2 FQNNGV. Trimming at V came to 5 bases and at J to 4 bases, leaving 10 bases not matched to a gene. DNA for the CDR3: TGTGCCAGCAGCCCTAGACTAGCGGGGGGGCCGCGGTACAATGAGCAGTTCTTC. Residues: CASSPRLAGGPRYNEQFF.

V is TRBV29-1 and J is TRBJ1-1; TRBD1 is a possible D gene (5 bases). V gave up 1 base and J gave up 0 bases, with 6 bases separating them. CDR1 SQVTM and CDR2 ANQGSEA come from the germline V gene. This CDR3 is built from 13 residues. CDR3 protein: CSVEGRVNTEAFF. CDR3 nucleotides: TGCAGCGTTGAAGGCAGGGTGAACACTGAAGCTTTCTTT. The entire variable domain, with the rest obtained from reference TRBV29-1 and TRBJ1-1, is as follows: SAVISQKPSRDICQRGTSLTIQCQVDSQVTMMFWYRQQPGQSLTLIATANQGSEATYESGFVIDKFPISRPNLTFSTLTVSNMSPEDSSIYLCSVEGRVNTEAFFGQGTRLTVV.

This chain connects TRBV10-2 to TRBJ2-3; D possibly corresponds to TRBD1 (5 bases). Germline CDR1 reads WSHSY; CDR2 reads SAAADI. V was pared by 0 bases and J by 6 bases, with 10 bases between. The CDR3 consists of 14 residues. CDR3 loop: CASSESGARDTQYF. In DNA form, the CDR3 reads TGCGCCAGCAGTGAGTCTGGGGCCCGGGATACGCAGTATTTT.

The sample holds one count of this clone. Here the CDR3 reads CASSFDRAQANYGYTF. The DNA of the CDR3 is TGTGCCAGCAGCTTTGACAGGGCCCAAGCTAACTATGGCTACACCTTC. The V gene is TRBV5-4, the J gene TRBJ1-2; 7 bases align to TRBD1. The CDR3 is 16 residues long. V lost 2 bases to trimming and J lost 0 bases; unmatched junction nucleotides: 7. Germline lookup yields CDR1 SGHNT and CDR2 YYREEE (reference sequence).

The CDR3 nucleotides read TGTGCCAGCAGTGAAGACTTAAGCGGGGACACTGAAGCTTTCTTT. This translates into CASSEDLSGDTEAFF. V and J are TRBV2 and TRBJ1-1; D ambiguous. Germline assignment: CDR1 SNHLY and CDR2 FYNNEI. This CDR3 contains 15 residues. Trimming removed 1 base at V and 3 bases at J, with 12 bases between.

This clone was seen a single time. The genes are TRBV7-8 and TRBJ2-1; TRBD2 matches at 15 bases. The CDR3 contains 18 residues. After removal of 0 bases from V and 10 bases from J, the junction contained 10 bases not matched to a gene. Germline V CDR1 and CDR2: SGHVS, FQNEAQ. The CDR3 is CASSLAQPGLAGGREQFF. The CDR3 DNA is TGTGCCAGCAGCTTAGCGCAGCCAGGACTAGCGGGGGGGAGGGAGCAGTTCTTC. The full variable domain, in which reference TRBV7-8 and TRBJ2-1 provide the parts outside the CDR3, is GAGVSQSPRYKVAKRGQDVALRCDPISGHVSLFWYQQALGQGPEFLTYFQNEAQLDKSGLPSDRFFAERPEGSVSTLKIQRTQQEDSAVYLCASSLAQPGLAGGREQFFGPGTRLTVL.

A few counts support this clone. The chain is built from TRBV6-9 and TRBJ2-7; 7 bases match TRBD1. V lost 4 bases to trimming and J lost 2 bases; unmatched junction nucleotides: 5. This CDR3 has 14 amino acids. Germline CDR1 is MNHGY and CDR2 is SVAAGI. CDR3 sequence reads: CASSLSTGTYEQYF. In nucleotides, the CDR3 is TGTGCCAGCAGTTTGTCGACAGGGACCTACGAGCAGTACTTC.

This chain links TRBV14 with TRBJ2-3, with 13 nucleotides matching TRBD2. In germline, CDR1 is SGHDN, CDR2 FVKESK. The CDR3 runs 15 residues. The V segment lost 4 bases and the J segment 3 bases; nucleotides outside the gene matches: 1. In DNA form, the CDR3 reads TGTGCCAGCAGCCCGGGACTAGCGGGGACAGATACGCAGTATTTT. It specifies CASSPGLAGTDTQYF.

This chain uses TRBV27 with TRBJ2-3, with 9 bases that match TRBD1. The CDR3 is 14 amino acids. V was clipped by 8 bases and J by 7 bases; unmatched bases: 10. From germline, CDR1 is MNHEY and CDR2 SMNVEV (reference sequence). The CDR3 spells CASRTGAPPYTQYF. CDR3 in DNA: TGTGCCAGCCGGACAGGGGCTCCTCCATATACGCAGTATTTT.

This clone was observed a handful of times. J is TRBJ2-1 and V is TRBV6-5; 8 bases map to TRBD2. This CDR3 comprises 15 residues. CDR1 is MNHEY and CDR2 is SVGAGI in the germline V gene. After removal of 3 bases from V and 9 bases from J, the junction contained 10 bases not matched to a gene. CDR3 protein: CASSYLAGKRVEQFF. The CDR3 DNA sequence: TGTGCCAGCAGTTATTTAGCGGGGAAGCGGGTTGAGCAGTTCTTC.

V gene TRBV5-6 combines with J gene TRBJ1-2; D remains ambiguous. This CDR3 region has 13 residues. The ends were cut back, 4 bases at V and 5 bases at J, with 12 bases in the middle. CDR1 is SGHDT and CDR2 is YYEEEE in the germline V gene. CDR3 coding DNA: TGTGCCAGCAGCCCGGCCCCGGTATATGGCTACACCTTC. Encoded protein: CASSPAPVYGYTF.

The chain links TRBV11-1 to TRBJ2-5; D call uncertain. The CDR3 consists of 13 residues. V lost 5 bases to trimming and J lost 9 bases, with 16 bases between them. From germline, CDR1 is SGHAT and CDR2 FQDESV (reference sequence). CDR3 residues: CASSLAPLESQYF. CDR3 DNA: TGTGCCAGCAGCCTGGCCCCCTTGGAGTCCCAGTACTTC.

V gene TRBV5-1 combines with J gene TRBJ2-3; the match to TRBD1 covers 7 bases. The CDR3 has 18 residues. CDR1 SGHRS and CDR2 YFSETQ come from the germline V gene. V lost 6 bases, J lost 2 bases, and 18 bases stayed unmatched. CDR3 nucleotide sequence: TGCGCCAGCAACTCGAGACAGGGAAATTATAGGACCACAGATACGCAGTATTTT. This translates into CASNSRQGNYRTTDTQYF. The full variable domain, rest sourced from reference TRBV5-1 and TRBJ2-3, is KAGVTQTPRYLIKTRGQQVTLSCSPISGHRSVSWYQQTPGQGLQFLFEYFSETQRNKGNFPGRFSGRQFSNSRSEMNVSTLELGDSALYLCASNSRQGNYRTTDTQYFGPGTRLTVL.

The chain recombines TRBV4-1 with TRBJ1-6; D is unresolved. V was shortened by 1 base and J by 5 bases, with 9 bases between the two germline ends. The CDR3 extends over 15 amino acids. Per the germline V gene, CDR1 is MGHRA and CDR2 is YSYEKL. The CDR3 coding sequence is TGCGCCAGCAGCCAAGTCATCGTCGATAATTCACCCCTCCACTTT. Translation: CASSQVIVDNSPLHF.

The CDR3 bases are TGTGCCAGCAGGGTAAACACTGAAGCTTTCTTT. Residues: CASRVNTEAFF. V gene TRBV6-1 combines with J gene TRBJ1-1, with D unresolved. The CDR3 is 11 amino acids. V was cut by 6 bases and J by 2 bases, with 4 bases left in between. Per germline, CDR1 MNHNS and CDR2 SASEGT.

The CDR3 loop reads CASSLSGPYNEQFF. CDR3 nucleotide sequence: TGTGCCAGCAGCTTAAGCGGGCCCTACAATGAGCAGTTCTTC. The chain employs TRBV7-6 and TRBJ2-1, with D perhaps TRBD2 (6 bases). The CDR3 extends over 14 amino acids. Germline V gene lookup returns CDR1 SGHVS and CDR2 FNYEAQ. Trimming took off 2 bases at V and 2 bases at J, with 7 bases between the two ends.

The genes are TRBV5-1 and TRBJ2-3, with 9 positions matching TRBD1. V lost 4 bases to trimming and J lost 0 bases; unmatched junction nucleotides: 6. Germline V CDR1 and CDR2: SGHRS, YFSETQ. The CDR3 has 16 amino acids. CDR3: CASSAGQGLSTDTQYF. The DNA of the CDR3 is TGCGCCAGCAGCGCCGGACAGGGGTTAAGCACAGATACGCAGTATTTT.

The V call is TRBV4-3, the J call TRBJ2-3, with 11 bases that match TRBD1. This CDR3 region has 15 residues. Germline loops: CDR1 LGHNA, CDR2 YSLEER. The ends lost 5 bases at V and 5 bases at J; junction bases unmatched: 6. The CDR3 loop reads CASSTRDRGGDTQYF. CDR3 nucleotide sequence: TGCGCCAGCAGCACCCGGGACAGGGGGGGAGATACGCAGTATTTT.

The chain joins TRBV21-1 to TRBJ2-1; the DNA was not compared with TRBD2, the D call given in the table. TRBV21-1 is termed a pseudogene. The CDR3 totals 14 residues. The CDR3 DNA sequence: TGTGCCAGCAGCAATAGGACTACCTACAATGAGCAGTTCTTC. Amino acid sequence: CASSNRTTYNEQFF.

The J gene is TRBJ2-5, the V gene TRBV5-1; 8 bases match TRBD2. CDR1 and CDR2 (germline): SGHRS, YFSETQ. The length of the CDR3 is 15 residues. J lost 0 bases, V lost 0 bases, and 1 base had no gene match. DNA of the CDR3: TGCGCCAGCAGCTTGGCTAGCGGGTACCAAGAGACCCAGTACTTC. This gives the protein CASSLASGYQETQYF.